These 31 T cell receptor beta chains were sequenced from one sample in a study of T cell repertoires in cytomegalovirus infection. TCRdb re-derived calls from the reads in MiXCR, one entry per CDR3 protein. The data show tens of thousands of distinct CDR3 sequences, with 3.5% to 4% seen just once and roughly a fifth held by the top ten. The sample consisted of PBMCs. These receptors originate from a human donor in good health (CMV status not recorded). Some clones in this sample may be carry-over from other donors' samples.

This clonotype was counted many times. The chain joins TRBV28 to TRBJ2-1, with 9 nucleotides matching TRBD2. The CDR3 totals 16 residues. V gave up 2 bases and J gave up 7 bases; unmatched junction bases: 9. Germline CDR1 reads MDHEN; CDR2 reads SYDVKM. The DNA of the CDR3 is TGTGCCAGCAGTTTACGGGCGGGAGGGCCCATAAATGAGCAGTTCTTC. Translating gives CASSLRAGGPINEQFF.

This clonotype was found many times. The chain is built from TRBV7-2 and TRBJ1-4; 9 positions match TRBD1. V shed 5 bases, J shed 8 bases, and the junction held 9 bases outside the gene matches. Germline CDR1 SGHTA, CDR2 FQGNSA. This CDR3 spans 15 amino acids. The CDR3 loop reads CASSPPGQGGEKLFF. The CDR3 DNA reads TGTGCCAGCAGCCCTCCGGGACAGGGAGGAGAAAAACTGTTTTTT.

Ten or more counts support this clonotype. This chain uses TRBV6-8 with TRBJ2-6; no firm D call. Per the germline V gene, CDR1 is MNHGY and CDR2 is SAAAGT. V gave up 8 bases and J gave up 4 bases, with 6 bases separating them. The CDR3 loop spans 12 amino acids. The CDR3 coding sequence is TGTGCCAGCGGGGTGGGGGCCAACGTCCTGACTTTC. Encoded protein: CASGVGANVLTF.

This clonotype was observed many times. The rearrangement links TRBV7-8 to TRBJ1-5, with D hard to call. The V gene lost 5 bases and the J gene lost 7 bases, with 18 bases spanning the gap. Germline loops: CDR1 SGHVS, CDR2 FQNEAQ. The length of the CDR3 is 15 residues. This CDR3 reads CASSPAGSLRQPQHF. The CDR3 region has the DNA TGTGCCAGCAGCCCGGCGGGGAGTCTACGCCAGCCCCAGCATTTT.

This clonotype was seen at least ten times. This chain connects TRBV12-3 or TRBV12-4 to TRBJ2-5; D tentatively reads TRBD1 or TRBD2 (6 bases each). The CDR3 spans 13 residues. The germline V and J ends were trimmed by 8 bases and 3 bases, with 13 bases remaining between them. The CDR3 region has the DNA TGTGCCAGCGCTATAGGGGGGAAAGAGACCCAGTACTTC. Amino acids: CASAIGGKETQYF.

There are many counts of this clonotype. The rearrangement links TRBV5-8 to TRBJ2-4; TRBD1 agrees at 8 bases. The CDR3 has 18 residues. The germline CDR1 and CDR2 sequences are SGHTS and YDEGEE. Trimming cost V 4 bases and J 1 base; bases outside gene matches: 13. The CDR3 spells CASSTDLRGRGAKNIQYF. For the CDR3, the DNA is TGTGCCAGCAGCACGGATCTCAGGGGGCGCGGGGCCAAAAACATTCAGTACTTC.

This clonotype was recorded many times. The rearrangement joins TRBV7-8 to TRBJ2-6, with D hard to call. Germline lookup yields CDR1 SGHVS and CDR2 FQNEAQ. V lost 2 bases and J 0 bases, leaving 11 bases between the germline ends. The CDR3 extends over 17 amino acids. The CDR3 coding sequence is TGTGCCAGCAGCTTAATCGACGTACTCTCTGGGGCCAACGTCCTGACTTTC. This gives the protein CASSLIDVLSGANVLTF.

This clonotype was detected many times. V gene TRBV6-6 combines with J gene TRBJ2-4; D call uncertain. The germline V and J ends were trimmed by 4 bases and 7 bases, with 11 bases remaining between them. This CDR3 region has 13 residues. The germline V gene has CDR1 MNHNY and CDR2 SVGAGI (reference sequence). In DNA, the CDR3 is TGTGCCAGCAGTTCCCCCTCTAAGAACATTCAGTACTTC. This encodes CASSSPSKNIQYF.

This clonotype has a count of ten or more. This chain joins TRBV4-3 and TRBJ2-2, with TRBD2 matching over 9 bases. The CDR3 sequence is 16 residues long. V was clipped by 0 bases and J by 5 bases; unmatched bases: 4. The germline gives CDR1 LGHNA, CDR2 YSLEER. The CDR3 DNA is TGCGCCAGCAGCCAAGAACGCGGGGGGGCGACCGGGGAGCTGTTTTTT. It translates to CASSQERGGATGELFF.

The CDR3 nucleotides are TGTGCCAGCAGCTTAGGGATGGGTGAGCAGTTCTTC. Translating it yields CASSLGMGEQFF. This rearrangement joins TRBV7-8 to TRBJ2-1, with unresolved D. CDR1 SGHVS and CDR2 FQNEAQ come from the germline V gene. The CDR3 is made up of 12 amino acids. With 1 base removed from V and 9 bases from J, the gap between germline ends came to 7 bases. The entire variable domain, with the rest obtained from reference TRBV7-8 and TRBJ2-1, is as follows: GAGVSQSPRYKVAKRGQDVALRCDPISGHVSLFWYQQALGQGPEFLTYFQNEAQLDKSGLPSDRFFAERPEGSVSTLKIQRTQQEDSAVYLCASSLGMGEQFFGPGTRLTVL.

This clonotype was counted at least ten times. J is TRBJ2-7 and V is TRBV7-3; 7 nucleotides align to TRBD2. Germline CDR1 is SGHTA and CDR2 is FQGTGA. V lost 2 bases to trimming and J lost 0 bases; unmatched junction nucleotides: 7. This CDR3 region has 16 residues. The CDR3 region is CASSLSRRESSYEQYF. The CDR3 bases are TGTGCCAGCAGCTTATCCAGGCGGGAGAGCTCCTACGAGCAGTACTTC.

The sample holds many counts of this clonotype. The chain has TRBV7-2 and TRBJ2-1, with D hard to call. The CDR3 covers 16 residues. The V gene's germline CDR1 is SGHTA and CDR2 FQGNSA. The germline V and J ends were trimmed by 0 bases and 0 bases, with 9 bases remaining between them. CDR3 in amino acids: CASSLAGMGSYNEQFF. The CDR3 region has the DNA TGTGCCAGCAGCTTAGCAGGGATGGGCTCCTACAATGAGCAGTTCTTC.

This clonotype appeared many times. V usage is TRBV11-2 and J usage is TRBJ2-1, with 8 bases identical to TRBD1. Trimming took 2 bases from V and 10 from J; bases not matched to a gene: 10. Germline-derived CDR1 and CDR2 are SGHAT and FQNNGV. CDR3 length: 15 residues. The DNA for the CDR3 is TGTGCCAGCAGCTTACTCACAGGGGGATTGATGGAGCAGTTCTTC. This codes for CASSLLTGGLMEQFF.

There are many counts of this clonotype. This chain joins TRBV28 and TRBJ2-5; tentatively, D is TRBD1 or TRBD2 (6 bases each). Looked up from germline, CDR1 is MDHEN and CDR2 is SYDVKM. CDR3 size: 13 residues. Trimming took off 5 bases at V and 1 base at J, with 8 bases between the two ends. CDR3 amino acids: CASSKGGQETQYF. The CDR3 coding sequence is TGTGCCAGCAGTAAGGGGGGCCAAGAGACCCAGTACTTC. Drawing the rest from reference TRBV28 and TRBJ2-5, the complete variable domain is DVKVTQSSRYLVKRTGEKVFLECVQDMDHENMFWYRQDPGLGLRLIYFSYDVKMKEKGDIPEGYSVSREKKERFSLILESASTNQTSMYLCASSKGGQETQYFGPGTRLLVL.

The sample holds many counts of this clonotype. The rearrangement joins TRBV12-3 or TRBV12-4 to TRBJ2-1, with TRBD2 identical over 9 bases. J lost 8 bases, V lost 7 bases, and 15 bases had no gene match. The CDR3 length is 16 residues. The CDR3 DNA is TGTGCCAGCAATCCCGCGGCGGGAGGGATGATCCATGAGCAGTTCTTC. As protein: CASNPAAGGMIHEQFF.

This clonotype was seen ten or more times. The chain recombines TRBV12-3 or TRBV12-4 with TRBJ2-1; 7 bases fit TRBD2. V lost 2 bases to trimming and J lost 8 bases; unmatched junction nucleotides: 9. The CDR3 runs 15 residues. The DNA of the CDR3 is TGTGCCAGCAGTTTAAGGGATCCGGGGAGGGATGAGCAGTTCTTC. Encoded protein: CASSLRDPGRDEQFF.

This clonotype appeared a few times. The J gene is TRBJ2-1, the V gene TRBV20-1, with 11 bases lining up with TRBD2. The ends lost 2 bases at V and 8 bases at J; junction bases unmatched: 5. The germline CDR1 and CDR2 sequences are DFQATT and SNEGSKA (reference sequence). This CDR3 is built from 14 residues. This chain's CDR3 is CSARPGLAGHEQFF. The CDR3, as DNA: TGCAGTGCTAGACCCGGACTAGCGGGCCATGAGCAGTTCTTC.

This clonotype was observed at least ten times. The chain couples TRBV7-2 to TRBJ1-1; maybe TRBD1 (6 bases). The germline V and J ends were trimmed by 2 bases and 11 bases, with 15 bases remaining between them. Germline CDR1 is SGHTA and CDR2 is FQGNSA. CDR3 length: 13 residues. The CDR3 DNA reads as TGTGCCAGCAGCTTACGACCGGGGGGCCAGGCTTTCTTT. This sequence encodes CASSLRPGGQAFF.

There are many counts of this clonotype. The rearrangement joins TRBV10-3 to TRBJ2-3; 8 nucleotides match TRBD2. This CDR3 comprises 14 residues. J gave up 0 bases and V 8 bases, and 4 bases lay outside the gene matches. Germline CDR1 ENHRY, CDR2 SYGVKD. The CDR3: CAIDSGASTDTQYF. CDR3 coding DNA: TGTGCCATCGATAGCGGGGCGAGCACAGATACGCAGTATTTT.

There are many counts of this clonotype. V is TRBV19 and J is TRBJ1-2; D possibly corresponds to TRBD1 (6 bases). Trimming left V 7 bases short and J 5 bases short, with 23 bases between. The germline CDR1 and CDR2 sequences are LNHDA and SQIVND (reference sequence). This CDR3 contains 16 residues. The CDR3 bases are TGTGCCAGTATGGACTTGTGGGTAACAGGGCGTTATGGCTACACCTTC. This sequence encodes CASMDLWVTGRYGYTF.

This clonotype has at least ten counts. CDR3 residues: CASSVATGSNYGYTF. Here the CDR3 DNA reads TGTGCCAGCAGCGTAGCTACGGGCTCCAACTATGGCTACACCTTC. V is TRBV9 and J is TRBJ1-2; D unresolved. This CDR3 contains 15 residues. CDR1 and CDR2 (germline): SGDLS, YYNGEE. The V gene lost 0 bases and the J gene lost 2 bases, with 11 bases spanning the gap.

In its sample, this clonotype was seen many times. J is TRBJ1-2 and V is TRBV7-8; 7 bases are shared with TRBD1. Losses at the gene ends were 5 bases for V and 10 bases for J; bases not matched to a gene: 4. The CDR3 length is 11 residues. In germline, CDR1 is SGHVS, CDR2 FQNEAQ. The CDR3 coding sequence is TGTGCCAGCAGCAGACAGGGATACTACACCTTC. It translates to CASSRQGYYTF. Combining the CDR3 with reference TRBV7-8 and TRBJ1-2 gives the whole variable domain GAGVSQSPRYKVAKRGQDVALRCDPISGHVSLFWYQQALGQGPEFLTYFQNEAQLDKSGLPSDRFFAERPEGSVSTLKIQRTQQEDSAVYLCASSRQGYYTFGSGTRLTVV.

This clonotype was counted ten times or more. V usage is TRBV7-2 and J usage is TRBJ2-7; TRBD1 aligns across 8 bases. The CDR3 is 17 amino acids. V shed 5 bases, J shed 7 bases, and the junction held 19 bases outside the gene matches. The germline V gene has CDR1 SGHTA and CDR2 FQGNSA. Written as DNA, the CDR3 is TGTGCCAGCAGCCATTCCCTTGACGGTGCCTGGGACAGGGAGCAGTACTTC. Translation: CASSHSLDGAWDREQYF.

This clonotype has ten or more counts. V gene TRBV7-2 combines with J gene TRBJ2-6, with D maybe TRBD2 (6 bases). CDR1 is SGHTA and CDR2 is FQGNSA in the germline V gene. With 1 base removed from V and 1 base from J, the gap between germline ends came to 17 bases. The CDR3 length is 19 residues. The CDR3 loop reads CASSLVFAGPLSGANVLTF. The CDR3 DNA reads as TGTGCCAGCAGCTTAGTGTTCGCGGGACCCCTTTCTGGGGCCAACGTCCTGACTTTC.

There are many counts of this clonotype. The chain has TRBV7-8 and TRBJ2-5; TRBD2 matches 7 bases. The length of the CDR3 is 15 residues. Germline V CDR1 and CDR2: SGHVS, FQNEAQ. After removal of 6 bases from V and 0 bases from J, the junction contained 7 bases not matched to a gene. In DNA form, the CDR3 reads TGTGCCAGCAGTAGGTTGGGGGGGTACCAAGAGACCCAGTACTTC. Protein: CASSRLGGYQETQYF.

This clonotype was observed at least ten times. The chain carries TRBV20-1 and TRBJ2-2; D perhaps matches TRBD2 (6 bases). Trimming shortened V by 6 bases and J by 2 bases, and 10 bases separated the two germline ends. The germline V gene has CDR1 DFQATT and CDR2 SNEGSKA (reference sequence). This CDR3 is built from 13 residues. CDR3 region: CSAEGTNTGELFF. DNA of the CDR3: TGCAGTGCCGAAGGGACTAACACCGGGGAGCTGTTTTTT.

The chain recombines TRBV7-2 with TRBJ2-7, with D perhaps TRBD1 (6 bases). CDR1 and CDR2 from the germline V gene are SGHTA and FQGNSA. The CDR3 has 13 amino acids. Between the trimmed V and J ends, which lost 5 bases and 6 bases, there was a span of 14 bases. The CDR3 DNA reads as TGTGCCAGCAGCCGAGGGGGACGGGGCGAGCAGTACTTC. It translates to CASSRGGRGEQYF.

This clonotype was seen ten or more times. The rearrangement links TRBV5-1 to TRBJ2-7; 7 bases align to TRBD1. The germline V gene encodes CDR1 SGHRS and CDR2 YFSETQ. The CDR3 sequence is 13 residues long. Unmatched junction bases numbered 8, after V lost 4 bases and J lost 7 bases. Here the CDR3 DNA reads TGCGCCAGCAGCACCGAGACAGGGCGGGAGCAGTACTTC. Encoded protein: CASSTETGREQYF.

This clonotype was detected ten times or more. The rearrangement links TRBV7-2 to TRBJ2-2; D is unresolved. V lost 6 bases and J lost 1, with 6 bases in between. The CDR3 covers 13 residues. The V gene's germline CDR1 is SGHTA and CDR2 FQGNSA. The CDR3 reads CASSQQNTGELFF. For the CDR3, the DNA is TGTGCCAGCAGTCAACAGAACACCGGGGAGCTGTTTTTT.

This clonotype was detected many times. The V and J genes are TRBV6-2 or TRBV6-3 and TRBJ1-4; unclear D gene. Trimming removed 4 bases from V and 7 bases from J, with 22 bases in between. In germline, CDR1 is MNHEY, CDR2 SVGEGT. CDR3 length: 17 residues. The CDR3: CASSSIATLAAVEKLFF. CDR3 nucleotides: TGTGCCAGCAGTTCTATCGCGACGCTCGCTGCTGTTGAAAAACTGTTTTTT.

The sample holds many counts of this clonotype. The CDR3 reads CASSQEWTASSYEQYF. The CDR3 region has the DNA TGCGCCAGCAGCCAAGAGTGGACAGCGAGCTCCTACGAGCAGTACTTC. V gene TRBV4-3 combines with J gene TRBJ2-7; possibly TRBD1 for D (6 bases). The germline V gene has CDR1 LGHNA and CDR2 YSLEER. The CDR3 covers 16 residues. The V end was cut by 0 bases, the J end by 0 bases, with 12 bases between.